These T cell receptor beta chains were read from a single sample in a study of cytomegalovirus exposure and HLA in healthy donors. Method: immunoSEQ multiplex PCR; TCRdb's copy keeps in-frame clones and lacks some. Of under 200,000 clones listed, 80% to 90% are singletons. The sample taken for sequencing was PBMCs. These receptors were taken from a young woman in good health and CMV-seronegative. The conserved cysteine and the conserved F or W are not part of the CDR3 here.

v_gene,j_gene,CDR3aa
TRBV28,TRBJ2-7,ASSSLPPGQAPYEQY
TRBV5-6,TRBJ1-5,ASSLPGSNQPQH
TRBV6-1,TRBJ1-1,ASREVWNTEAF
TRBV7-9,TRBJ2-7,SSSSGTISYEQY
TRBV7-9,TRBJ2-1,ASSPQRAGAYNEQF
TRBV6-5,TRBJ1-1,ASSYSGEDTEAF
TRBV19,TRBJ1-5,ASSINRGWNQPQH
TRBV19,TRBJ2-7,ASRGGYEQY
TRBV10-3,TRBJ1-1,AISGGQVRNTEAF
TRBV28,TRBJ2-5,ASSLSTGGETQY
TRBV9,TRBJ2-2,ASSEGLAGTGELF
TRBV7-2,TRBJ2-2,ASSLTPPGLPNTGELF
TRBV9,TRBJ1-4,ASSALDRGSEKLF
TRBV19,TRBJ1-1,ASSFRDRNTEAF
TRBV19,TRBJ1-1,ASADRATEAF
TRBV10-1,TRBJ2-1,ASSEWTSGEYGNEQF
TRBV5-4,TRBJ2-5,ASSGPPAPSAETQY
TRBV5-5,TRBJ1-4,ASSLEAGQGEKKLF
TRBV27,TRBJ2-1,ASSLLRDNNEQF
TRBV5-1,TRBJ2-3,ASSSGTSGRTSTDTQY
TRBV4-1,TRBJ2-1,ASSQRASGASYNEQF
TRBV11-2,TRBJ1-6,ASSLGTYSPLH
TRBV27,TRBJ1-1,ASSLSRGGPTEAF
TRBV2,TRBJ2-7,ASNVGGVPYEQY
TRBV7-9,TRBJ1-1,ASSRGGPEAF
TRBV7-2,TRBJ2-1,ASSLAEGGEQF
TRBV6-5,TRBJ1-5,ASSDNSNQPQH
TRBV6-5,TRBJ1-2,ASGQGTNYGYT
TRBV9,TRBJ2-3,ASSLAGRSTDTQY
TRBV27,TRBJ1-1,ASRHRAPRMNTEAF
TRBV2,TRBJ1-1,ASKSGRNTEAF
TRBV6-6,TRBJ1-3,ASRSLLTGSGNTIY
TRBV28,TRBJ2-1,ASSLHLGYNEQF
TRBV28,TRBJ2-7,ASSTPTSGRSWEQY
TRBV7-9,TRBJ2-1,ASSLAYRNNEQF
TRBV2,TRBJ1-4,ASSATGNNEKLF
TRBV7-6,TRBJ2-7,ASSATGGLQY
TRBV28,TRBJ2-1,ASSLAGPYNEQF
TRBV5-4,TRBJ2-2,ATGKAFANTGELF
TRBV30,TRBJ1-2,AWSEDRVHGYT
TRBV10-3,TRBJ2-1,AIRGTSEGEQF
TRBV5-8,TRBJ2-5,ASSLGSIGPGEETQY
TRBV2,TRBJ1-5,ASTPGWGGGEH
TRBV19,TRBJ2-6,ASRDRMGGANVLT
TRBV27,TRBJ2-7,ASSTSYEQY
TRBV2,TRBJ2-7,ASNTPGSGDEQY
TRBV28,TRBJ2-1,ASSFSGGRGYNEQF
TRBV27,TRBJ2-7,ASSPQGPYEQY
TRBV6-5,TRBJ1-4,ASSYSTGSGAEKLF
TRBV6-1,TRBJ1-5,ASSPTGVQPQH
TRBV19,TRBJ1-5,ASSAGPIQPQH
TRBV19,TRBJ1-1,ASRDPGDYTTTEAF
TRBV7-2,TRBJ2-7,ASSRDFAYEQY
TRBV5-4,TRBJ2-1,ASSLFAGGGANEQF
TRBV19,TRBJ1-2,ASGVDFNYGYT
TRBV28,TRBJ2-5,ASSLSVGVKTQY
TRBV5-6,TRBJ2-5,ASSFGQGAEEETQY
TRBV7-9,TRBJ2-1,ASSSPTSGIKWEQF
TRBV5-4,TRBJ2-3,ASSLNPDSTSGGSDTQY